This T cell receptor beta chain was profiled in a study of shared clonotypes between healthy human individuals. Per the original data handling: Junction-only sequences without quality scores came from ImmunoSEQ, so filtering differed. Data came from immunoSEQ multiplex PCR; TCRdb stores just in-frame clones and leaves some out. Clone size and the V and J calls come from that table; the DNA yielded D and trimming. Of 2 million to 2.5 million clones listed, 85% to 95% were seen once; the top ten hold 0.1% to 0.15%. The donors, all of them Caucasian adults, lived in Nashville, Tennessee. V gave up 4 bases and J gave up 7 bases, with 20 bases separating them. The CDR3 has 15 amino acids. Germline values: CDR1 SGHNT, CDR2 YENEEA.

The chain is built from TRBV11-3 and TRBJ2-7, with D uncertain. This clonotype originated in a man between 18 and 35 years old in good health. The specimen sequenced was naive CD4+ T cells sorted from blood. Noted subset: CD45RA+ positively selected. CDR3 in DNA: TGTGCCAGCAGCTCAGTCTTAGCCGTCGGTGGGGAGCAGTACTTC. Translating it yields CASSSVLAVGGEQYF.